The TCR beta chain under discussion was sequenced for a study of cytomegalovirus exposure and HLA in healthy donors. Study findings and constraints: The authors listed roughly 150 TCR beta chains as cytomegalovirus-associated.

A note on this clone: Its antigen remains unidentified.

Primers included in the PCR were 60 Vbeta and 13 Jbeta primers. Sequencing used immunoSEQ multiplex PCR; TCRdb keeps in-frame clones, though not all of them. The sample has tens of thousands of clones, 9.5% to 13% seen once. This TCR was recovered from a man aged 55 to 70 in good health and CMV-seropositive. The sequenced sample was PBMCs.

The CDR3 DNA reads TGTGCCAGCAGCGTACACCCGGGGACCGGGGAGCTGTTTTTT. Protein sequence: CASSVHPGTGELFF. The rearrangement links TRBV11-3 to TRBJ2-2, with D possibly matching TRBD2 (5 bases). CDR3 length equals 14 residues. Germline V gene lookup returns CDR1 SGHNT and CDR2 YENEEA. V shed 5 bases and J shed 5 bases, with 12 bases lying between them. The variable domain in full, completed from reference TRBV11-3 and TRBJ2-2, reads EAGVVQSPRYKIIEKKQPVAFWCNPISGHNTLYWYLQNLGQGPELLIRYENEEAVDDSQLPKDRFSAERLKGVDSTLKIQPAELGDSAVYLCASSVHPGTGELFFGEGSRLTVL.